This T cell receptor beta chain was identified in a study of blood T cell repertoires in COVID-19. This table comes from immunoSEQ multiplex PCR, and its TCRdb copy is limited to in-frame clones, with some not included. The table includes over 80,000 clones, about 89% detected once. The sequenced material came from peripheral blood. The receptor's source is a human donor in a cohort sampled during active COVID-19.

The CDR3 is CASSPGLAGGIRTQYF. The DNA for the CDR3 is TGTGCCAGCAGCCCGGGACTAGCGGGAGGAATTAGGACCCAGTACTTC. This sequence joins TRBV5-8 and TRBJ2-5; TRBD2 aligns across 15 bases. Per the germline V gene, CDR1 is SGHTS and CDR2 is YDEGEE. This CDR3 region has 16 residues. Germline trimming cut 4 bases from V and 7 bases from J; bases unmatched to any gene: 8. Together with reference TRBV5-8 and TRBJ2-5, the CDR3 gives the full variable domain: EAGVTQSPTHLIKTRGQQATLRCSPISGHTSVYWYQQALGLGLQFLLWYDEGEERNRGNFPPRFSGRQFPNYSSELNVNALELEDSALYLCASSPGLAGGIRTQYFGPGTRLLVL.